These 11 T cell receptor beta chains were sequenced from one sample in a study of blood T cell repertoires in COVID-19. The method was immunoSEQ multiplex PCR; TCRdb's version includes in-frame clones alone and lacks a portion of them. The sample yields hundreds of thousands of clones, less than 85% seen once. Specimen: peripheral blood. The receptors derive from a woman aged 18-30 years with acute or convalescent COVID-19.

V usage is TRBV11-2 and J usage is TRBJ1-2, with a weak D call TRBD1 (5 bases). The CDR3 covers 13 residues. Germline assignment: CDR1 SGHAT and CDR2 FQNNGV. V shed 4 bases and J shed 8 bases, with 14 bases lying between them. The CDR3, as DNA: TGTGCCAGCAGCTCGGGACTGGCCGGGGGCTACACCTTC. Its translation: CASSSGLAGGYTF.

The J gene is TRBJ1-2, the V gene TRBV6-2 or TRBV6-3; D call uncertain. Deletions cut 5 bases from V and 5 bases from J, with 15 bases between. CDR3 size: 14 residues. Germline CDR1 and CDR2: MNHEY and SVGEGT. The CDR3 here is CASSPQEGSYGYTF. The DNA for the CDR3 is TGTGCCAGCAGTCCCCAAGAGGGCTCGTATGGCTACACCTTC.

This rearrangement joins TRBV9 to TRBJ1-4; weak D call: TRBD1 (6 bases). V lost 0 bases and J lost 4, with 13 bases in between. This CDR3 is 16 amino acids long. Germline V gene data show CDR1 as SGDLS and CDR2 as YYNGEE. CDR3 nucleotides: TGTGCCAGCAGCGTAGGGGTCCGGGACAATAATGAAAAACTGTTTTTT. Protein: CASSVGVRDNNEKLFF.

The genes are TRBV28 and TRBJ1-1, with D possibly being TRBD1 (5 bases). Trimming stripped 6 bases from V and 5 bases from J, with 16 bases between. Germline CDR1 MDHEN, CDR2 SYDVKM. CDR3 length: 14 amino acids. CDR3 region: CASSPQPGSTEAFF. The CDR3 DNA sequence: TGTGCCAGCAGCCCCCAACCAGGGTCTACTGAAGCTTTCTTT.

The V call is TRBV4-1, the J call TRBJ1-5; 7 bases are a match to TRBD1. This CDR3 contains 14 residues. The germline V gene encodes CDR1 MGHRA and CDR2 YSYEKL. The junction had 4 bases not matched to a gene; V was cut back by 1 base and J by 7 bases. CDR3 in DNA: TGCGCCAGCAGCCAAGTCGACAGGGCCCAGCCCCAGCATTTT. Translation gives CASSQVDRAQPQHF.

This clone was seen only once. The gene calls are TRBV10-3 and TRBJ1-4, with a possible D match to TRBD1 (6 bases). V was pared by 7 bases and J by 2 bases, with 11 bases between. The CDR3 is made up of 14 amino acids. The germline V gene has CDR1 ENHRY and CDR2 SYGVKD. CDR3 amino acids: CAIKGGMTNEKLFF. Written as DNA, the CDR3 is TGTGCCATCAAAGGGGGTATGACTAATGAAAAACTGTTTTTT.

The chain carries TRBV7-2 and TRBJ2-4; D perhaps matches TRBD2 (6 bases). CDR3 length: 15 amino acids. The germline V and J ends were trimmed by 5 bases and 7 bases, with 18 bases remaining between them. From germline, CDR1 is SGHTA and CDR2 FQGNSA. The CDR3 protein is CASSLIGGAKNIQYF. The CDR3 bases are TGTGCCAGCAGCCTCATTGGAGGGGCTAAGAACATTCAGTACTTC.

The rearrangement links TRBV19 to TRBJ1-6; 7 nucleotides line up with TRBD1. The germline gives CDR1 LNHDA, CDR2 SQIVND (reference sequence). There are 16 residues in the CDR3. The V segment lost 6 bases and the J segment 1 base; nucleotides outside the gene matches: 6. The DNA for the CDR3 is TGTGCCAGTAGCAGACAGGGTGGTTCCTATAATTCACCCCTCCACTTT. It specifies CASSRQGGSYNSPLHF.

The chain couples TRBV5-6 to TRBJ2-3; 12 bases agree with TRBD2. Germline lookup yields CDR1 SGHDT and CDR2 YYEEEE. J lost 2 bases, V lost 3 bases, and 4 bases had no gene match. This CDR3 contains 16 residues. CDR3 in amino acids: CASSWTSGDPTDTQYF. The CDR3 nucleotides are TGTGCCAGCAGCTGGACTAGCGGGGATCCCACAGATACGCAGTATTTT.

This chain joins TRBV5-1 and TRBJ2-1; D remains ambiguous. Germline CDR1 and CDR2: SGHRS and YFSETQ. The CDR3 loop spans 13 amino acids. V gave up 4 bases and J gave up 7 bases, with 12 bases separating them. CDR3 residues: CASSAESLNEQFF. In DNA form, the CDR3 reads TGCGCCAGCAGCGCGGAGAGTTTAAATGAGCAGTTCTTC.

The V call is TRBV29-1, the J call TRBJ2-7; 7 nucleotides line up with TRBD2. Germline lookup yields CDR1 SQVTM and CDR2 ANQGSEA. The V gene end was trimmed by 2 bases and the J gene end by 2 bases; junction bases not matched to a gene: 3. This CDR3 is built from 13 residues. CDR3 nucleotides: TGCAGCGTTGAAAAGGCGGGAGCCTACGAGCAGTACTTC. This encodes CSVEKAGAYEQYF.